The next 24 T cell receptor beta chains were all read from a single sample in a study of cytomegalovirus exposure and HLA in healthy donors. The PCR had 60 Vbeta and 13 Jbeta primers. Sequenced by immunoSEQ multiplex PCR; TCRdb stores in-frame clones only, minus some. This sample has over 110,000 clones, with roughly 73% found just once. The sequenced sample was PBMCs. These receptors were obtained from a middle-aged woman in good health and CMV-seronegative.

The V call is TRBV2, the J call TRBJ2-1; D not resolved. Trimming cost V 2 bases and J 10 bases, with 15 bases left between them. Germline-derived CDR1 and CDR2 are SNHLY and FYNNEI. The CDR3 totals 14 residues. The DNA of the CDR3 is TGTGCCAGCAGTGAACGTATCCGGGTTGAAGAGCAGTTCTTC. Its translation: CASSERIRVEEQFF. The full variable domain, in which reference TRBV2 and TRBJ2-1 provide the parts outside the CDR3, is EPEVTQTPSHQVTQMGQEVILRCVPISNHLYFYWYRQILGQKVEFLVSFYNNEISEKSEIFDDQFSVERPDGSNFTLKIRSTKLEDSAMYFCASSERIRVEEQFFGPGTRLTVL.

V is TRBV19 and J is TRBJ1-4; 7 nucleotides agree with TRBD1. This CDR3 comprises 17 residues. Trimming removed 5 bases from V and 7 bases from J; junction bases left unmatched: 16. The germline V gene encodes CDR1 LNHDA and CDR2 SQIVND (reference sequence). The chain's CDR3 is CASSSRQGYSRGEKLFF. The CDR3 coding sequence is TGTGCCAGTAGTTCTCGACAGGGCTACAGCCGTGGTGAAAAACTGTTTTTT. The full variable domain, in which reference TRBV19 and TRBJ1-4 provide the parts outside the CDR3, is DGGITQSPKYLFRKEGQNVTLSCEQNLNHDAMYWYRQDPGQGLRLIYYSQIVNDFQKGDIAEGYSVSREKKESFPLTVTSAQKNPTAFYLCASSSRQGYSRGEKLFFGSGTQLSVL.

This clone was seen a few times. The V call is TRBV29-1, the J call TRBJ1-2, with no clear D. Germline V gives CDR1 SQVTM, CDR2 ANQGSEA. The CDR3 sequence is 12 residues long. Trimming cost V 4 bases and J 6 bases, with 12 bases left between them. The CDR3 spells CSVGSYRHGYTF. The CDR3 DNA sequence: TGCAGCGTTGGATCCTACAGACATGGCTACACCTTC.

The J gene is TRBJ2-3, the V gene TRBV6-6; the match to TRBD2 covers 7 bases. This CDR3 is built from 16 residues. CDR1 and CDR2 (germline): MNHNY, SVGAGI (reference sequence). Unmatched junction bases numbered 5, after V lost 2 bases and J lost 0 bases. The CDR3 sequence is CASSYRAGLSTDTQYF. CDR3 nucleotide sequence: TGTGCCAGCAGTTACAGAGCGGGGCTGAGCACAGATACGCAGTATTTT.

V is TRBV19 and J is TRBJ1-1, with D possibly TRBD1 on 5 matching bases. This CDR3 comprises 14 residues. V gave up 8 bases and J gave up 3 bases, with 16 bases separating them. From germline, CDR1 is LNHDA and CDR2 SQIVND (reference sequence). In nucleotides, the CDR3 is TGTGCCAGTTCTATCAGGGTATTCGACACTGAAGCTTTCTTT. Its translation: CASSIRVFDTEAFF.

This rearrangement joins TRBV2 to TRBJ2-2; maybe TRBD2 (5 bases). Trimming left V 7 bases short and J 0 bases short, with 9 bases between. The germline gives CDR1 SNHLY, CDR2 FYNNEI. The CDR3 runs to 14 residues. The DNA of the CDR3 is TGTGCCAGCATCTTTAGCGCGAACACCGGGGAGCTGTTTTTT. Its translation: CASIFSANTGELFF.

The chain is built from TRBV27 and TRBJ1-6; D uncertain. V was pared by 3 bases and J by 5 bases, with 11 bases between. CDR1 MNHEY and CDR2 SMNVEV come from the germline V gene (reference sequence). The CDR3 covers 15 residues. The CDR3 DNA reads TGTGCCAGCAGTTTTGGCCAGGCAGATAATTCACCCCTCCACTTT. Translated, it gives CASSFGQADNSPLHF.

The chain carries TRBV27 and TRBJ2-1; 8 bases line up with TRBD1. Trimming took 2 bases from V and 0 from J; bases not matched to a gene: 6. CDR1 MNHEY and CDR2 SMNVEV come from the germline V gene (reference sequence). This CDR3 spans 17 amino acids. The DNA for the CDR3 is TGTGCCAGCAGTTTAGACGTCGGACAGGGCTCCTACAATGAGCAGTTCTTC. Protein product: CASSLDVGQGSYNEQFF.

V usage is TRBV4-1 and J usage is TRBJ1-2; D perhaps matches TRBD1 (5 bases). Trimming cost V 3 bases and J 5 bases, with 10 bases left between them. Germline V lookup: CDR1 MGHRA, CDR2 YSYEKL. CDR3 length equals 13 residues. The CDR3 DNA follows: TGCGCCAGCAGCCAGCCCGGGACTTATGGCTACACCTTC. Translated: CASSQPGTYGYTF.

V and J are TRBV9 and TRBJ2-1; 9 nucleotides align to TRBD1. Germline V gene data show CDR1 as SGDLS and CDR2 as YYNGEE. This CDR3 has 14 residues. V lost 3 bases to trimming and J lost 7 bases; unmatched junction nucleotides: 5. Written as DNA, the CDR3 is TGTGCCAGCAGCGCCGGGACAGGGAGAAATGAGCAGTTCTTC. It translates to CASSAGTGRNEQFF.

This clone was counted a single time. The chain joins TRBV7-9 to TRBJ1-3, with 8 bases that match TRBD1. Unmatched junction bases numbered 11, after V lost 2 bases and J lost 2 bases. Germline assignment: CDR1 SEHNR and CDR2 FQNEAQ (reference sequence). The CDR3 consists of 18 residues. CDR3 bases: TGTGCCAGCAGCTTAAAGGGACAGGCTTCAGGTGCTGGAAACACCATATATTTT. Its protein product is CASSLKGQASGAGNTIYF.

This clone was detected once. DNA for the CDR3: TGTGCCAGCTTTCCGCCTGTAAGACTAAGAGACACTACAGCCTACGAGCAGTACGTC. Translating gives CASFPPVRLRDTTAYEQYV. This chain links TRBV27 with TRBJ2-7; tentative D call: TRBD2 (5 bases). The CDR3 is 19 amino acids. Per the germline V gene, CDR1 is MNHEY and CDR2 is SMNVEV (reference sequence). The V and J ends lost 8 bases and 2 bases respectively, with 31 bases between them.

This CDR3 reads CASSYSQGWDGYTF. In DNA, the CDR3 is TGTGCCAGCAGTTACTCACAGGGGTGGGATGGCTACACCTTC. The chain joins TRBV6-6 to TRBJ1-2; 7 positions match TRBD1. With V trimmed by 0 bases and J by 6 bases, 4 bases remained unmatched. Germline loops: CDR1 MNHNY, CDR2 SVGAGI (reference sequence). The CDR3 contains 14 residues.

The V call is TRBV6-6, the J call TRBJ2-1; maybe TRBD1 (5 bases). The V gene's germline CDR1 is MNHNY and CDR2 SVGAGI (reference sequence). The CDR3 runs to 13 residues. The germline V and J ends were trimmed by 6 bases and 7 bases, with 13 bases remaining between them. CDR3 bases: TGTGCCAGCAGCCAGAATACAGGTAATGAGCAGTTCTTC. This translates into CASSQNTGNEQFF.

This chain uses TRBV9 with TRBJ1-2; 11 nucleotides align to TRBD1. The CDR3 runs 14 residues. Germline-derived CDR1 and CDR2 are SGDLS and YYNGEE. V lost 6 bases and J lost 5; bases outside the gene matches: 6. The CDR3 here is CASNEGQGGYGYTF. The CDR3 region has the DNA TGTGCCAGCAACGAGGGACAGGGGGGGTATGGCTACACCTTC. The variable domain in full, with the rest retrieved from reference TRBV9 and TRBJ1-2, is DSGVTQTPKHLITATGQRVTLRCSPRSGDLSVYWYQQSLDQGLQFLIQYYNGEERAKGNILERFSAQQFPDLHSELNLSSLELGDSALYFCASNEGQGGYGYTFGSGTRLTVV.

This rearrangement joins TRBV7-3 to TRBJ2-2; D gene unclear. The CDR3 is 14 residues long. Germline CDR1 is SGHTA and CDR2 is FQGTGA. V shed 3 bases and J shed 0 bases, with 5 bases lying between them. Written as DNA, the CDR3 is TGTGCCAGCAGCTTTGCAGCGAACACCGGGGAGCTGTTTTTT. It yields the protein CASSFAANTGELFF.

The rearrangement uses TRBV7-9 and TRBJ1-1; 9 bases align to TRBD1. This CDR3 is built from 17 residues. CDR1 and CDR2 from the germline V gene are SEHNR and FQNEAQ (reference sequence). Trimming removed 4 bases from V and 0 bases from J; junction bases left unmatched: 9. CDR3 in amino acids: CASSSPGQGPMNTEAFF. Here the CDR3 DNA reads TGTGCCAGCAGCTCTCCGGGACAGGGACCGATGAACACTGAAGCTTTCTTT.

There are a few counts of this clone. The chain uses TRBV4-3 and TRBJ2-1; D may be TRBD2 (7 bases). The CDR3 is 17 amino acids. Germline CDR1 LGHNA, CDR2 YSLEER. Trimming shortened V by 1 base and J by 10 bases, and 23 bases separated the two germline ends. The CDR3 spells CASSQGGWAGEGGEQFF. The CDR3 coding sequence is TGCGCCAGCAGCCAAGGGGGTTGGGCAGGGGAGGGTGGCGAGCAGTTCTTC.

This sequence joins TRBV4-3 and TRBJ2-3, with 7 bases fitting TRBD1. V trimming: 0 bases; J trimming: 3 bases; junction bases outside the gene matches: 6. The CDR3 is 16 residues long. In germline, CDR1 is LGHNA, CDR2 YSLEER. The chain's CDR3 is CASSQDAQGMTDTQYF. In nucleotides, the CDR3 is TGCGCCAGCAGCCAAGATGCACAGGGGATGACAGATACGCAGTATTTT.

The chain is built from TRBV13 and TRBJ2-3, with 11 bases lining up with TRBD2. The V gene end was trimmed by 7 bases and the J gene end by 4 bases; junction bases not matched to a gene: 13. The germline CDR1 and CDR2 sequences are PRHDT and FYEKMQ (reference sequence). This CDR3 spans 17 amino acids. CDR3 sequence reads: CASTTKTSGEIPDTQYF. CDR3 DNA sequence: TGTGCCAGCACCACTAAGACTAGCGGGGAAATTCCAGATACGCAGTATTTT.

This clone was counted a single time. The V gene is TRBV2, the J gene TRBJ2-1, with 13 bases matching TRBD2. Germline values: CDR1 SNHLY, CDR2 FYNNEI. The CDR3 runs 15 residues. The J segment lost 7 bases and the V segment lost 6 bases, leaving 6 bases of the junction unmatched. CDR3 DNA sequence: TGTGCCAGCAGCTTACTAGCGGGGGGGCGAAATGAGCAGTTCTTC. Translated, it gives CASSLLAGGRNEQFF. The full variable domain, rest sourced from reference TRBV2 and TRBJ2-1, is EPEVTQTPSHQVTQMGQEVILRCVPISNHLYFYWYRQILGQKVEFLVSFYNNEISEKSEIFDDQFSVERPDGSNFTLKIRSTKLEDSAMYFCASSLLAGGRNEQFFGPGTRLTVL.

As for this clone: In the same sample, other DNA sequences code for this CDR3. V is TRBV19 and J is TRBJ1-1; 7 bases line up with TRBD1. The CDR3 loop spans 13 amino acids. Germline trimming cut 5 bases from V and 4 bases from J; bases unmatched to any gene: 4. CDR1 and CDR2 from the germline V gene are LNHDA and SQIVND (reference sequence). The CDR3 loop is CASSPQGGTEAFF. The CDR3 coding sequence is TGTGCCAGTAGTCCCCAGGGGGGCACTGAAGCTTTCTTT.

This chain connects TRBV5-1 to TRBJ2-7, with TRBD1 matching over 7 bases. V gave up 3 bases and J gave up 3 bases; unmatched junction bases: 0. The CDR3 runs 12 residues. The germline gives CDR1 SGHRS, CDR2 YFSETQ. The CDR3 DNA reads as TGCGCCAGCAGCTGGGACAGCTACGAGCAGTACTTC. Translating gives CASSWDSYEQYF.

CDR3 in DNA: TGTGCCAGCAGCTTGACCGGGACAGACTATGGCTACACCTTC. This sequence encodes CASSLTGTDYGYTF. V is TRBV7-2 and J is TRBJ1-2; 7 bases align to TRBD1. V was clipped by 3 bases and J by 3 bases; unmatched bases: 4. The germline CDR1 and CDR2 sequences are SGHTA and FQGNSA. The CDR3 has 14 residues.